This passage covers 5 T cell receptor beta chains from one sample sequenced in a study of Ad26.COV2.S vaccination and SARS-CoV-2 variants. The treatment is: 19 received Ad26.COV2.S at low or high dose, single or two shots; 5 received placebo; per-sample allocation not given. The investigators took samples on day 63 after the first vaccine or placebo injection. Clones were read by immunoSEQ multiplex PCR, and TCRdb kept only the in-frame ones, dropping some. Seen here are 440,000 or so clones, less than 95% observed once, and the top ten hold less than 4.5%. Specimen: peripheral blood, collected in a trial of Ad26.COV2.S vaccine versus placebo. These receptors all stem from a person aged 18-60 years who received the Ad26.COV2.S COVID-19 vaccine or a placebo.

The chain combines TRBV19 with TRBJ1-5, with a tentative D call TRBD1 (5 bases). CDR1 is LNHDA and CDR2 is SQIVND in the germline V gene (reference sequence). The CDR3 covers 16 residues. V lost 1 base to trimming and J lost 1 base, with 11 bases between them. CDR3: CASSIGAGPSNQPQHF. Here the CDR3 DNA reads TGTGCCAGTAGTATAGGCGCGGGACCCAGCAATCAGCCCCAGCATTTT. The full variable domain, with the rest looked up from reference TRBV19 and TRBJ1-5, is DGGITQSPKYLFRKEGQNVTLSCEQNLNHDAMYWYRQDPGQGLRLIYYSQIVNDFQKGDIAEGYSVSREKKESFPLTVTSAQKNPTAFYLCASSIGAGPSNQPQHFGDGTRLSIL.

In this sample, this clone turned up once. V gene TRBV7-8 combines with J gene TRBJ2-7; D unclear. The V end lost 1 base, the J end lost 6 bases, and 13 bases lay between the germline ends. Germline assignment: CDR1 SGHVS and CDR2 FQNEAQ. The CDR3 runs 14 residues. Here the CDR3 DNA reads TGTGCCAGCAGCTTAGGAGGATTAGCAGGCGAGCAGTACTTC. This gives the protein CASSLGGLAGEQYF.

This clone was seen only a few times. The CDR3 reads CASSQEGASSYNEQFF. The CDR3 DNA reads as TGTGCCAGCAGCCAAGAGGGGGCGAGCTCCTACAATGAGCAGTTCTTC. The chain links TRBV14 to TRBJ2-1; weak D call: TRBD1 (6 bases). Trimming took 0 bases from V and 0 from J, leaving 9 bases between them. CDR1 is SGHDN and CDR2 is FVKESK in the germline V gene. The CDR3 sequence is 16 residues long.

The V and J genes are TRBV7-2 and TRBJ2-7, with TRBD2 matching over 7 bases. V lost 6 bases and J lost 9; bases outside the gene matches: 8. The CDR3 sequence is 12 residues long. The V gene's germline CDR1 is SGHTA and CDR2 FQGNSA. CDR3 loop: CASSPTSPGQYF. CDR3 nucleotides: TGTGCCAGCAGTCCGACTAGCCCGGGGCAGTACTTC.

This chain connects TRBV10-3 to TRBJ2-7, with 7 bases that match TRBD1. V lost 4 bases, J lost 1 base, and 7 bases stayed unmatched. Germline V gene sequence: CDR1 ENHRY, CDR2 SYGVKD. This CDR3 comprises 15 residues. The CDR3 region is CAISGLGTASYEQYF. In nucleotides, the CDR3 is TGTGCCATCAGTGGGTTAGGGACAGCTTCCTACGAGCAGTACTTC.